This T cell receptor (beta chain) was profiled in a study of blood T cells in healthy people across ages (dated by TCRdb to between 2014 and 2017). Regarding the study in general: In model experiments, template switching captured about one uniquely barcoded TCR beta cDNA molecule for every two T cells. The study measured age-related changes in TCR beta repertoire diversity using deep sequencing normalized with unique cDNA molecular identifiers. Four age groups were formed from the donors: young (average 16 years), middle-aged (just under 40), aged (roughly 56) and long-lived (about 80). To avoid experimental bias, donors of different ages were distributed randomly across sequencing lanes. For two donors (one aged 18 to 29 and one aged 80 or older), the study analyzed two additional independent replicas of 1 million unique cDNA reads from the same blood draw.

Results and caveats for the whole study, not just this receptor: Observed TCR beta diversity per million T cells fell roughly linearly with age, and a significant reduction was already apparent by age about 38. There was a strong correlation between observed TCR beta diversity and the percentage of naive T cells measured by flow cytometry. Because donor CMV infection status was unknown, age-related changes in expanded clonotypes were potentially confounded. Compared with the aged group, the long-lived group had more naive CD4+ T cells, fewer expanded clones and increased TCR diversity, a pattern suggesting age selection. Estimates of total diversity based on one million sequenced T cells were considered lower bounds and underestimates. Because profiling used bulk unsorted PBMCs, naive and antigen-experienced compartments could not be compared conclusively.

V is reduced by 5 bases and J by 5 bases, leaving a spacing of 10 bases between them. Reading the germline V gene gives CDR1 MNHEY and CDR2 SVGEGT. From cysteine to phenylalanine, the CDR3 is 12 amino acids long. Kept here is only the CDR3 DNA, which spans 36 bases and is read in frame from base 1. The receptor library was made with 5' RACE. Sequencer: Illumina HiSeq 2500. A second PCR of about 7 to 12 cycles was run with a J-beta primer mix and a sample-barcoded 5' primer. A template-switch 5' adaptor carrying 12 random nucleotides introduced a unique molecular identifier onto each TCR beta cDNA molecule. Each sample yielded at least 2.5 million CDR3-containing paired-end reads. First-strand cDNA synthesis was performed from all RNA using the Mint cDNA synthesis kit, with priming by a TRBC-specific oligonucleotide. All cDNA was treated with uracil-DNA glycosylase and then went through a first 18-cycle PCR with the universal primers M1SS and BC2_uni_R. Per the authors' processing: Normalization of each sample was performed by random selection of 1 million high-quality reads, each carrying a distinct molecular identifier. Instead of being binned into consensus sequences, reads that shared molecular identifiers were thrown out. CDR3 identification, clonotype clustering and error correction used MiTCR with a Q25 quality threshold and the strictest error-elimination algorithm. A nonparametric unseen species model using Euler transformation provided a lower-bound estimate of total TCR beta diversity. The public reads were quality trimmed at Q25 with fastp and then assembled into clones with MiXCR by TCRdb, keeping productive beta chains. Each record represents a unique CDR3 protein, reported with the most common genes and DNA among its rows. Here the V and J calls rest on TCRdb's processing, not on the authors' analysis. The sample includes 800,000 to 950,000 distinct CDR3 sequences, with about 44% observed a single time. The ten top clones hold 10% to 15% of the sample.

This clonotype turned up a few times. Its antigen is not yet known. No quality values exist for individual bases; no much larger clone is one base distant. Donors were a few dozen systemically healthy Caucasian individuals from Russia aged 6 to 90 years. Each donor gave ten milliliters of peripheral blood, drawn into EDTA-treated Vacutainer tubes. Ficoll-Paque density-gradient centrifugation was used to isolate PBMCs, with at least 7 million obtained per sample. Trizol reagent was used to extract total RNA from PBMCs, with at least 5 micrograms per sample. Naive CD45RAhigh/CD27high T cell percentages were measured by flow cytometry on a PBMC aliquot from every donor.

The V gene is TRBV6-2 or TRBV6-3 and the J gene is TRBJ2-7, with the D gene too uncertain to name. This TCR was sampled from a man aged 30-40 years in good health. Sequencing used blood. The sequence in DNA is TGTGCCAGCAGTACCGTAGGGCACGAGCAGTACTTC. It specifies CASSTVGHEQYF.